The 18 T cell receptor beta chains below all came from one sample that was sequenced in a study of cytomegalovirus exposure and HLA in healthy donors (dated by TCRdb to about 2017). The library came from the immunoSEQ multiplex PCR assay. The multiplex PCR relied on a mix of 60 forward primers for TCR Vbeta segments and 13 reverse primers for TCR Jbeta segments. The clones in this table, taken by TCRdb from immuneACCESS, are in-frame only. Not every clone is retained; where verified, under half of the shortfall comes from an unresolved V gene, and the cause of the rest is unknown. The sample table holds 200,000 to 250,000 clones, of which around 80% were seen once. 0.63% of the sample is taken by the ten largest. Sequenced: PBMCs. The receptors originated from a man between 18 and 29 years old in good health and CMV-seronegative.

This rearrangement joins TRBV11-2 to TRBJ2-1; weak D call: TRBD2 (6 bases). CDR3 size: 14 residues. Germline assignment: CDR1 SGHAT and CDR2 FQNNGV. The V gene lost 4 bases and the J gene lost 4 bases, with 11 bases spanning the gap. This CDR3 is CASSSTRGYNEQFF. CDR3 DNA: TGTGCCAGCAGCTCCACTCGGGGGTACAATGAGCAGTTCTTC. Using reference TRBV11-2 and TRBJ2-1 for the parts outside the CDR3, the full variable domain is EAGVAQSPRYKIIEKRQSVAFWCNPISGHATLYWYQQILGQGPKLLIQFQNNGVVDDSQLPKDRFSAERLKGVDSTLKIQPAKLEDSAVYLCASSSTRGYNEQFFGPGTRLTVL.

The chain couples TRBV27 to TRBJ2-7; TRBD2 matches at 10 bases. The V and J ends lost 6 bases and 4 bases, in that order; junction bases with no gene match: 18. This CDR3 is built from 18 residues. Germline V gives CDR1 MNHEY, CDR2 SMNVEV (reference sequence). The CDR3 DNA is TGTGCCAGCAGCCGGAGACTAGCGGGTTTTACCCCCCAGTACGAGCAGTACTTC. It specifies CASSRRLAGFTPQYEQYF.

The genes are TRBV2 and TRBJ1-6; maybe TRBD1 (5 bases). Per germline, CDR1 SNHLY and CDR2 FYNNEI. Trimming shortened V by 8 bases and J by 7 bases, and 18 bases separated the two germline ends. This CDR3 has 15 amino acids. CDR3 sequence: CASLTWGGGNSPLHF. Written as DNA, the CDR3 is TGTGCCAGCCTTACCTGGGGGGGTGGCAATTCACCCCTCCACTTT.

The gene calls are TRBV28 and TRBJ2-2; 10 nucleotides agree with TRBD2. The V gene's germline CDR1 is MDHEN and CDR2 SYDVKM. The CDR3 sequence is 15 residues long. V trimming: 6 bases; J trimming: 5 bases; junction bases outside the gene matches: 6. The CDR3 loop is CASSLPGLATGELFF. The CDR3 nucleotides read TGTGCCAGCAGCCTACCGGGACTAGCGACCGGGGAGCTGTTTTTT.

J is TRBJ2-6 and V is TRBV5-4; a weak D match, TRBD2 (5 bases). The CDR3 is 15 residues long. Germline lookup yields CDR1 SGHNT and CDR2 YYREEE (reference sequence). Trimming removed 3 bases at V and 4 bases at J, with 11 bases between. CDR3 bases: TGTGCCAGCAGCTCCGGAGGTAACGGGGCCAACGTCCTGACTTTC. Its protein is CASSSGGNGANVLTF.

The rearrangement links TRBV6-5 to TRBJ2-1, with 13 bases fitting TRBD2. In germline, CDR1 is MNHEY, CDR2 SVGAGI. The junction had 4 bases not matched to a gene; V was cut back by 4 bases and J by 7 bases. This CDR3 has 15 amino acids. CDR3 amino acids: CASSSLAGGRNEQFF. CDR3 sequence (DNA): TGTGCCAGCAGTTCACTAGCGGGAGGGCGGAATGAGCAGTTCTTC.

CDR3 DNA sequence: TGTGCCAGCAAGTCAATCACCGGGACATTGAACACTGAAGCTTTCTTT. Translation gives CASKSITGTLNTEAFF. The chain combines TRBV25-1 with TRBJ1-1, with TRBD1 as a possible D gene (6 bases). The CDR3 covers 16 residues. Germline values: CDR1 MGHDK, CDR2 SYGVNS. V was cut by 7 bases and J by 0 bases, with 18 bases left in between.

V is TRBV11-2 and J is TRBJ2-7; maybe TRBD2 (6 bases). Germline V gene lookup returns CDR1 SGHAT and CDR2 FQNNGV. V dropped 6 bases and J dropped 0 bases, with 18 bases sitting between them. There are 16 residues in the CDR3. The CDR3 region has the DNA TGTGCCAGCAGGGCAGCCGGGACTCCTAGCTCCTACGAGCAGTACTTC. The encoded protein is CASRAAGTPSSYEQYF.

This clone was found a few times. The gene calls are TRBV2 and TRBJ2-5, with 10 bases fitting TRBD2. The J call may be in error: the DNA end matches TRBJ2-7 better. CDR3 length equals 17 residues. Per the germline V gene, CDR1 is SNHLY and CDR2 is FYNNEI. Here the CDR3 DNA reads TGTGCCAGCATCGGTCGACTAGCGGGCTCCAGCTCCTACGAGCAGTACTTC. This gives the protein CASIGRLAGSSSYEQYF.

The chain couples TRBV27 to TRBJ2-1; D not certain. There are 13 residues in the CDR3. V lost 3 bases and J 9 bases, leaving 12 bases between the germline ends. Germline CDR1 reads MNHEY; CDR2 reads SMNVEV (reference sequence). The CDR3 DNA sequence: TGTGCCAGCAGTTTGTCTATTGATCGTGAGCAGTTCTTC. Its translation is CASSLSIDREQFF.

This clone has only a few counts. The V call is TRBV28, the J call TRBJ1-2; 8 positions agree with TRBD1. V lost 8 bases to trimming and J lost 8 bases; unmatched junction nucleotides: 4. Germline V CDR1 and CDR2: MDHEN, SYDVKM. This CDR3 is built from 11 residues. The CDR3 DNA is TGTGCCAGCTTCAGGGGGCACGGCTACACCTTC. Residues: CASFRGHGYTF.

J is TRBJ2-5 and V is TRBV19; D possibly corresponds to TRBD1 (5 bases). The J call may not be correct, given that the DNA end is closer to TRBJ2-7. This CDR3 contains 14 residues. Germline lookup yields CDR1 LNHDA and CDR2 SQIVND (reference sequence). The CDR3 DNA reads TGTGCCAGTAGTATAGATGACAGAACCTACGAGCAGTACTTC. Encoded protein: CASSIDDRTYEQYF.

This rearrangement joins TRBV6-1 to TRBJ1-2; D is undetermined. The germline V gene has CDR1 MNHNS and CDR2 SASEGT. This CDR3 comprises 13 residues. V was trimmed by 6 bases and J by 3 bases, leaving 11 bases between them. The CDR3 spells CASRDRGDYGYTF. The CDR3 region has the DNA TGTGCCAGCAGAGATCGGGGAGACTATGGCTACACCTTC.

The V and J genes are TRBV25-1 and TRBJ2-3; D may be TRBD2 (6 bases). The length of the CDR3 is 17 residues. Germline CDR1 reads MGHDK; CDR2 reads SYGVNS. V gave up 4 bases and J gave up 2 bases, with 19 bases separating them. CDR3 amino acids: CASSGNGREGFTDTQYF. CDR3 DNA: TGTGCCAGCAGTGGGAACGGGAGAGAGGGTTTCACAGATACGCAGTATTTT.

V gene TRBV9 combines with J gene TRBJ2-2; D not certain. The V and J ends lost 2 bases and 8 bases respectively, with 10 bases between them. The CDR3 is made up of 13 amino acids. CDR1 is SGDLS, CDR2 YYNGEE, per germline. As DNA, the CDR3 is TGTGCCAGCAGCGTTACAGATCTGGGGGAGCTGTTTTTT. It is translated as CASSVTDLGELFF.

The chain uses TRBV4-1 and TRBJ2-7; 11 bases are shared with TRBD2. The CDR3 spans 15 residues. Germline CDR1 reads MGHRA; CDR2 reads YSYEKL. V was pared by 0 bases and J by 8 bases, with 6 bases of the junction left unmatched. In DNA, the CDR3 is TGCGCCAGCAGCCAAGACGGCACTAGCGGGAGACAGCAGTACTTC. Residues: CASSQDGTSGRQQYF.

This chain uses TRBV27 with TRBJ2-7, with D maybe TRBD1 (6 bases). Germline V gives CDR1 MNHEY, CDR2 SMNVEV (reference sequence). Trimming left V 3 bases short and J 2 bases short, with 8 bases between. The CDR3 consists of 13 residues. CDR3 sequence (DNA): TGTGCCAGCAGTTTCGGACAGACCTACGAGCAGTACTTC. Translated: CASSFGQTYEQYF.

The gene calls are TRBV5-4 and TRBJ1-2; D call uncertain. Trimming left V 0 bases short and J 2 bases short, with 11 bases between. Germline CDR1 is SGHNT and CDR2 is YYREEE (reference sequence). The CDR3 runs to 15 residues. The CDR3 loop is CASSLDREANYGYTF. In nucleotides, the CDR3 is TGTGCCAGCAGCTTGGACCGGGAGGCAAACTATGGCTACACCTTC.